These T cell receptor beta chains were read from a single sample in a study of cytomegalovirus exposure and HLA in healthy donors. Using immunoSEQ multiplex PCR, the repertoire was profiled, and TCRdb retains in-frame clones only, with some absent. The sample records roughly 100,000 clones, around 63% being singletons. The sequenced sample consisted of PBMCs. These receptors were taken from a man aged 30-40 years in good health and CMV-seronegative. Each CDR3 is given with its conserved first and last residue. A D gene is named only where the DNA matches it firmly. Only some rows state a clone size, as once, few, many or a class for expanded clones.

TRBD2	-	TRBJ2-1	TRBV28	TGTGCCAGCAGCTCCTTTGCGGGAGGCCGGAGCTCCTACAATGAGCAGTTCTTC	CASSSFAGGRSSYNEQFF
-	once	TRBJ2-1	TRBV7-9	TGTGCCAGCAGTCGCCGACAGGGAGGAAGCTCCTACAATGAGCAGTTCTTC	CASSRRQGGSSYNEQFF
TRBD1	-	TRBJ2-2	TRBV7-3	TGTGCCAGCAGCTTAATGTCCGGGACAGGGGAGAGCGGGGAGCTGTTTTTT	CASSLMSGTGESGELFF
-	-	TRBJ1-5	TRBV28	TGTGCCAGCAGTCCACGGACAGATTCAGGAGGCTTTTCTCAGCCCCAGCATTTT	CASSPRTDSGGFSQPQHF
-	-	TRBJ2-7	TRBV2	TGTGCCAGCGCGGGCGGAGCCTACGAGCAGTACTTC	CASAGGAYEQYF
-	-	TRBJ1-2	TRBV5-6	TGTGCCAGCAGCTTGAAGTCCTCGAGGGGCTACACCTTC	CASSLKSSRGYTF
-	-	TRBJ1-3	TRBV19	TGTGCCAGCCGGGATCTTAGCTCTGGAAACACCATATATTTT	CASRDLSSGNTIYF
TRBD1	few	TRBJ1-6	TRBV28	TGTGCCAGCAGTCCGGGACAGGGGAATTCACCCCTCCACTTT	CASSPGQGNSPLHF
TRBD1	-	TRBJ1-4	TRBV5-1	TGCGCCAGCAGCTTGGAAGGGGGCCATGAAAAACTGTTTTTT	CASSLEGGHEKLFF
TRBD1	-	TRBJ2-5	TRBV9	TGTGCCAGCAGCGTAGGGACAGGGGGCACGGGAGAGACCCAGTACTTC	CASSVGTGGTGETQYF
TRBD1	-	TRBJ1-1	TRBV6-6	TGTGCCAGCAGTTACTCGGACAGGGGCGTGAACACTGAAGCTTTCTTT	CASSYSDRGVNTEAFF
TRBD2	-	TRBJ2-2	TRBV29-1	TGCAGCGTTTCCGGGACTAGCGGGAGGGCGGTCGGGGAGCTGTTTTTT	CSVSGTSGRAVGELFF
-	few	TRBJ1-2	TRBV2	TGTGCCAGCCAAAAGGACGGGGATCCTGGCTACACCTTC	CASQKDGDPGYTF
TRBD2	-	TRBJ2-1	TRBV7-3	TGTGCCAGCAGCCCCTCGGGACTACGAGATGAGCAGTTCTTC	CASSPSGLRDEQFF
TRBD1	-	TRBJ1-2	TRBV5-4	TGTGCCAGCAGCCCGGATCTGACAGGGGCCAGACTTGGCTACACCTTC	CASSPDLTGARLGYTF
TRBD2	few	TRBJ2-3	TRBV19	TGTGCCAGTAGTATGGGATTACTAGCGGCTAGCACAGATACGCAGTATTTT	CASSMGLLAASTDTQYF
-	-	TRBJ1-4	TRBV27	TGTGCCAGCAGTTTAAGGGGTAATGAAAAACTGTTTTTT	CASSLRGNEKLFF
-	once	TRBJ1-5	TRBV5-8	TGTGCCAGCAGCTTGGGGAATACAGGGAGTGGGAGCAATCAGCCCCAGCATTTT	CASSLGNTGSGSNQPQHF
-	-	TRBJ1-5	TRBV7-9	TGTGCCAGCAGCTTAGGGGCCGGGGATCAGCCCCAGCATTTT	CASSLGAGDQPQHF
TRBD1	-	TRBJ1-2	TRBV28	TGTGCCAGCAGTCTACAGGGGTATGGCTACACCTTC	CASSLQGYGYTF
-	-	TRBJ1-4	TRBV2	TGTGCCAGCAGTGATAGGGGGTTTGGGGAAAAACTGTTTTTT	CASSDRGFGEKLFF
-	-	TRBJ1-1	TRBV29-1	TGCAGCGCCGAAGCGGGGCAAGAGACTGAAGCTTTCTTT	CSAEAGQETEAFF
TRBD2	few	TRBJ2-1	TRBV7-2	TGTGCCAGCAGCTTAGCTGCCCAGCGGGAGAGGGCTGAGCAGTTCTTC	CASSLAAQRERAEQFF
-	-	TRBJ1-5	TRBV4-1	TGCGCCAGCAGCCAAGATGGGGGACTTGGCAATCAGCCCCAGCATTTT	CASSQDGGLGNQPQHF
-	-	TRBJ2-5	TRBV12-5	TGTGCTAGTGGTTTGGTTCGCACGGCGGGGAACCAAGAGACCCAGTACTTC	CASGLVRTAGNQETQYF
-	-	TRBJ2-7	TRBV7-9	TGTGCCAGCAGCCGCGTTGTGGGGGCCCCCTACGAGCAGTACTTC	CASSRVVGAPYEQYF
-	-	TRBJ2-7	TRBV5-1	TGCGCCAGCAGCCTGGTTCCAGGGGTATCCTACGAGCAGTACTTC	CASSLVPGVSYEQYF
-	-	TRBJ1-1	TRBV11-1	TGTGCCAGCAGCTTAGGGAGGGACACTGAAGCTTTCTTT	CASSLGRDTEAFF
-	-	TRBJ2-4	TRBV18	TGTGCCAGCTCAGATACAGGGGCCAAAAACATTCAGTACTTC	CASSDTGAKNIQYF
-	-	TRBJ2-1	TRBV5-1	TGCGCCAGCAGCTTGGACCTTCCCGGCAATGAGCAGTTCTTC	CASSLDLPGNEQFF
-	-	TRBJ2-7	TRBV19	TGTGCCATCGATACAGGGTTCCCCTACGAGCAGTACTTC	CAIDTGFPYEQYF
-	-	TRBJ2-1	TRBV28	TGTGCCAGCAGTTTGGAGGTCTCCTACAATGAGCAGTTCTTC	CASSLEVSYNEQFF
TRBD1	-	TRBJ2-2	TRBV19	TGTGCCAGTAGCCCGACAGGGGGGATAGGCGGGGAGCTGTTTTTT	CASSPTGGIGGELFF
TRBD1	-	TRBJ2-2	TRBV9	TGTGCCAGCAGCGTCCCCGGGACAGGGGGCAACACCGGGGAGCTGTTTTTT	CASSVPGTGGNTGELFF
TRBD2	-	TRBJ2-1	TRBV23-1	TGCGCCAGCAGTCAATCTCTTACTAGCGGCCACTCCTACAATGAGCAGTTCTTC	CASSQSLTSGHSYNEQFF
-	few	TRBJ2-1	TRBV5-1	TGCGCCAGCTCCCCGGGGATGGTTTATGAGCAGTTCTTC	CASSPGMVYEQFF
TRBD1	-	TRBJ1-1	TRBV7-6	TGTGCCAGCAGCTTACGACAGGGGAACACTGAAGCTTTCTTT	CASSLRQGNTEAFF